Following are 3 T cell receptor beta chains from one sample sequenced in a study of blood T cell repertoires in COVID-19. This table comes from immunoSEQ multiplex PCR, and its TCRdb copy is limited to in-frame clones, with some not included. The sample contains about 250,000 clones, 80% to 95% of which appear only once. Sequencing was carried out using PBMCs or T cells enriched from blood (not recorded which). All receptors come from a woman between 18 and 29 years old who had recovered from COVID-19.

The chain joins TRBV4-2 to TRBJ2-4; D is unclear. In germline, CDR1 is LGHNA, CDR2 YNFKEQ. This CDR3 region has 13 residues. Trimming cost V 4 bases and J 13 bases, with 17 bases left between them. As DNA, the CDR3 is TGTGCCAGCAGCCCCGAGCGTGAGTGGCCACAGTACTTC. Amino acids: CASSPEREWPQYF.

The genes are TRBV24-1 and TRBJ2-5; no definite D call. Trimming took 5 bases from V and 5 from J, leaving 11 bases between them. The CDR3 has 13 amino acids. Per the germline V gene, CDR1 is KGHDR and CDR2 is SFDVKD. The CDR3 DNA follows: TGTGCCACCAGTGGACCGACTCATGAGACCCAGTACTTC. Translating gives CATSGPTHETQYF.

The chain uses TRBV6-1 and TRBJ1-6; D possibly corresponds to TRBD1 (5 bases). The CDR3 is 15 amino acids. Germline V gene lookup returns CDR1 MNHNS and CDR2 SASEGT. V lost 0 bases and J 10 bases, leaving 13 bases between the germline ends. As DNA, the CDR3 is TGTGCCAGCAGTGAAGCTGTAGGGGCAAGATCACCCCTCCACTTT. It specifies CASSEAVGARSPLHF.